What follows is one T cell receptor beta chain and its context. These data come from a study of OX40 agonist ivuxolimab in advanced cancers. Deletions cut 6 bases from V and 5 bases from J, with 10 bases between. The V gene's germline CDR1 is MNHEY and CDR2 SVGAGI. The CDR3 sequence is 12 residues long. Assay used: immunoSEQ multiplex PCR; TCRdb lists only in-frame clones, some missing. This repertoire shows 80,000 to 100,000 clones, around 94% found once; its top ten account for 2.6%. The V gene is TRBV6-5, the J gene TRBJ2-5, with D possibly being TRBD1 (5 bases). The source is an adult with an advanced solid tumor such as melanoma, head and neck, liver or kidney cancer. The sequences come from CD4+ or CD8+ T cells sorted from blood, collected in a trial of the OX40 agonist ivuxolimab. The CDR3 loop is CASSPDSETQYF. CDR3 DNA: TGTGCCAGCAGCCCCGACAGTGAGACCCAGTACTTC.